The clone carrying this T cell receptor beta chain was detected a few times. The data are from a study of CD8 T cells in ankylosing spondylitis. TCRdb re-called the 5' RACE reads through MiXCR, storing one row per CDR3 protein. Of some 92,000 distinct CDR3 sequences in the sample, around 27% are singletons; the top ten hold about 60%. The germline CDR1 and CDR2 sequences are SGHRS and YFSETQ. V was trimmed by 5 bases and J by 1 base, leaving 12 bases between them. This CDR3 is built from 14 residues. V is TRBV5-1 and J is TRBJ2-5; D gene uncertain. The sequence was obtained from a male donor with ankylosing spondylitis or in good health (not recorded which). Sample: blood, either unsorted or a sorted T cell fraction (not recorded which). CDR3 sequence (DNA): TGCGCCAGCAGTCGAGAGCAGAGCCAAGAGACCCAGTACTTC. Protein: CASSREQSQETQYF.